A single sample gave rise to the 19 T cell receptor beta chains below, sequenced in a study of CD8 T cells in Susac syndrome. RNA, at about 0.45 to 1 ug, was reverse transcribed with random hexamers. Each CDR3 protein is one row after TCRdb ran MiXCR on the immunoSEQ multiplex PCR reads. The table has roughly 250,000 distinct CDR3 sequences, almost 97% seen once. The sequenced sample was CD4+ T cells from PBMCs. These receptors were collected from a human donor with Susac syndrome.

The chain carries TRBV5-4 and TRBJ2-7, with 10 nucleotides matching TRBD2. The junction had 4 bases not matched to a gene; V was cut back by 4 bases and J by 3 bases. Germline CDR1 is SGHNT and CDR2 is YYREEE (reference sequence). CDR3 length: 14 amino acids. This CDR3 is CASSRGLAVYEQYF. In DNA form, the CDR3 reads TGTGCCAGCAGCCGTGGACTAGCGGTCTACGAGCAGTACTTC. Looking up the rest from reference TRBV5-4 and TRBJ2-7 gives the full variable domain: ETGVTQSPTHLIKTRGQQVTLRCSSQSGHNTVSWYQQALGQGPQFIFQYYREEENGRGNFPPRFSGLQFPNYSSELNVNALELDDSALYLCASSRGLAVYEQYFGPGTRLTVT.

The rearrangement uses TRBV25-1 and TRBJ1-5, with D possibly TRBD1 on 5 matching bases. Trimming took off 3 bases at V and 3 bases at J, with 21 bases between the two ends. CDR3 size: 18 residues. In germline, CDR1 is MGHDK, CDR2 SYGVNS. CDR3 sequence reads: CASSDWGDSRGANQPQHF. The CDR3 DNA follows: TGTGCCAGCAGTGATTGGGGTGACAGTCGGGGCGCCAATCAGCCCCAGCATTTT.

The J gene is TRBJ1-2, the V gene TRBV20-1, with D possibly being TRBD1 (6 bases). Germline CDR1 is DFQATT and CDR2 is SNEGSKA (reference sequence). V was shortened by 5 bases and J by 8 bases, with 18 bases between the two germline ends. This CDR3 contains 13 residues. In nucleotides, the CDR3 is TGCAGTGCTCCACCTCAAGGGGGGATCGGCTACACCTTC. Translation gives CSAPPQGGIGYTF.

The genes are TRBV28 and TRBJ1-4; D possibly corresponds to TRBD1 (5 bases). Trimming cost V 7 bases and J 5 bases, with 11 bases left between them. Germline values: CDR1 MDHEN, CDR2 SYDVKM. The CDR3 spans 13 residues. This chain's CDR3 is CASTDSVNEKLFF. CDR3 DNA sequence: TGTGCCAGCACTGACAGCGTAAATGAAAAACTGTTTTTT.

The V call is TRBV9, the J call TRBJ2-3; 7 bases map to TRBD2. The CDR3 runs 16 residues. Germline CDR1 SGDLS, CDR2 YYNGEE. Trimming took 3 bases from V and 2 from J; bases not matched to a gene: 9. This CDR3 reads CASSDTSDPYTDTQYF. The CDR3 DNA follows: TGTGCCAGCAGCGACACTAGCGACCCATACACAGATACGCAGTATTTT.

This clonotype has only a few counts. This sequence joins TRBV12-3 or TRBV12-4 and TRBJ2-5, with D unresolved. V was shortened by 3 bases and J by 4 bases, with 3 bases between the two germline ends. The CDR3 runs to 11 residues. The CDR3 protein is CASSFTETQYF. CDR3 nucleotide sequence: TGTGCCAGCAGTTTTACAGAGACCCAGTACTTC.

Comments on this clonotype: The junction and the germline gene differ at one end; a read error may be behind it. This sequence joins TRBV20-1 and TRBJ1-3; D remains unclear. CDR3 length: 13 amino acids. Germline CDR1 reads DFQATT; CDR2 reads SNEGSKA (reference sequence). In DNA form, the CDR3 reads TGCAGTGCCCGCCCAGGAGGTGGACACACCATATATTTT. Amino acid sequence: CSARPGGGHTIYF.

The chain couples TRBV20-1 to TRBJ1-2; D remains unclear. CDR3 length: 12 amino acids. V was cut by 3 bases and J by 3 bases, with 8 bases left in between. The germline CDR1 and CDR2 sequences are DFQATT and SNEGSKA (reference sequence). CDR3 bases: TGCAGTGCTAGTCTTGGGGACTATGGCTACACCTTC. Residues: CSASLGDYGYTF.

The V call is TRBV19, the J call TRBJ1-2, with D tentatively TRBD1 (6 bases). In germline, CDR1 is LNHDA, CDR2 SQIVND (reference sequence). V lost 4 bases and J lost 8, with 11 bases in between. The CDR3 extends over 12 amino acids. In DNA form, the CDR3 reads TGTGCCAGTAGTAACCGACAGGAAGGCTACACCTTC. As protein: CASSNRQEGYTF.

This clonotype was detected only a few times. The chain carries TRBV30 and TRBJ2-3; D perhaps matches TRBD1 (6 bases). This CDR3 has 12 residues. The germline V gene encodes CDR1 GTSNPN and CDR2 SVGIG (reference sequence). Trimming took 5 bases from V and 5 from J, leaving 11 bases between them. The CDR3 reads CAWAVQGDTQYF. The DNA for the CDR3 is TGTGCCTGGGCCGTACAGGGAGATACGCAGTATTTT.

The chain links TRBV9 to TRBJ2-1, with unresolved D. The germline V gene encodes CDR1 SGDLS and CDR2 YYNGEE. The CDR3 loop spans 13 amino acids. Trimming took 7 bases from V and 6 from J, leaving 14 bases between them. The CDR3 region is CASSLSYLNEQFF. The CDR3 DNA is TGTGCCAGCTCCCTTTCGTACCTCAATGAGCAGTTCTTC.

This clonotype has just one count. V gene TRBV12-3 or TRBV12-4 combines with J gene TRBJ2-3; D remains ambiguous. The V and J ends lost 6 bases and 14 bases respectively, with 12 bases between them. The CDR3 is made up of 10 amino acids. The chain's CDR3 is CASSLNDLYF. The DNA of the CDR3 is TGTGCCAGCAGCCTCAACGATCTGTATTTT.

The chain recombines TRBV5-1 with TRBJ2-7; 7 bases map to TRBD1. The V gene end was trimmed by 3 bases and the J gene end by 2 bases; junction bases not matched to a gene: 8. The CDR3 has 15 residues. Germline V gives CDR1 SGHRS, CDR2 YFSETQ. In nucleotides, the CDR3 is TGCGCCAGCAGCTGGGCCGGGACAGTAGCCTACGAGCAGTACTTC. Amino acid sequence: CASSWAGTVAYEQYF.

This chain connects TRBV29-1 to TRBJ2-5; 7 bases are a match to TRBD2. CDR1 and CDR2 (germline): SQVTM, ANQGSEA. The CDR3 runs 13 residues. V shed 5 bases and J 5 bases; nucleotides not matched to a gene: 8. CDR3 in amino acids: CSVSRTSDETQYF. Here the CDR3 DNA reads TGCAGCGTTTCGCGGACTAGTGATGAGACCCAGTACTTC.

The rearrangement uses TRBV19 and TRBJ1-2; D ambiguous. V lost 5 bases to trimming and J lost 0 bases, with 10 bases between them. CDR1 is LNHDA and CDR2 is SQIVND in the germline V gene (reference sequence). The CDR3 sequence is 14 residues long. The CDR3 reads CASSYQDSNYGYTF. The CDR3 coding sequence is TGTGCCAGTAGTTACCAGGACTCTAACTATGGCTACACCTTC. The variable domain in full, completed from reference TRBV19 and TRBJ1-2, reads DGGITQSPKYLFRKEGQNVTLSCEQNLNHDAMYWYRQDPGQGLRLIYYSQIVNDFQKGDIAEGYSVSREKKESFPLTVTSAQKNPTAFYLCASSYQDSNYGYTFGSGTRLTVV.

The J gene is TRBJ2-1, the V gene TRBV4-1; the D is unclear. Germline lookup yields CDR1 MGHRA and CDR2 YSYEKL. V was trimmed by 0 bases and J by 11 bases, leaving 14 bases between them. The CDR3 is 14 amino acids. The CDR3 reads CASSQDPYAEQQFF. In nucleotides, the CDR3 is TGCGCCAGCAGCCAAGATCCCTACGCCGAGCAGCAGTTCTTC.

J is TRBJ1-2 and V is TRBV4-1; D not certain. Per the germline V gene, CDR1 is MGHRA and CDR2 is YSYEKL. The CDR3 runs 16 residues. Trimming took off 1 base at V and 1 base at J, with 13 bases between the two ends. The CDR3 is CASSQASRRINYGYTF. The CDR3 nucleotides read TGCGCCAGCAGCCAAGCTTCGCGGCGGATTAACTATGGCTACACCTTC.

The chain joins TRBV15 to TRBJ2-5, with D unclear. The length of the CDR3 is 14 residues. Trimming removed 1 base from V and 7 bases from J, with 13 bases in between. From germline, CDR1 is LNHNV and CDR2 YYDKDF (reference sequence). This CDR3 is CATSRVIEPGTQYF. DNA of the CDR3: TGTGCCACCAGCAGAGTCATCGAACCGGGGACCCAGTACTTC.

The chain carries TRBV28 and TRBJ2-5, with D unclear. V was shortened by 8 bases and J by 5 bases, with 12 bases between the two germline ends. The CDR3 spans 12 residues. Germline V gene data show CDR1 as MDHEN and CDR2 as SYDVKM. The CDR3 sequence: CASRASTETQYF. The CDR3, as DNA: TGTGCCAGCCGGGCTTCGACGGAGACCCAGTACTTC.